These 25 T cell receptor beta chains share one sample of origin, sequenced in a study of blood T cell repertoires in COVID-19. Libraries were prepared by immunoSEQ multiplex PCR; TCRdb keeps only in-frame clonotypes and omits some of them. The profile shows over 200,000 clones, around 84% of them singletons. Specimen: PBMCs or T cells enriched from blood (not recorded which). Every receptor here comes from a man between 18 and 35 years old who had recovered from COVID-19.

The chain combines TRBV5-4 with TRBJ2-2; 8 bases line up with TRBD2. Looked up from germline, CDR1 is SGHNT and CDR2 is YYREEE (reference sequence). This CDR3 comprises 16 residues. J gave up 6 bases and V 4 bases, and 11 bases lay outside the gene matches. The CDR3 spells CASSASGGMGAGELFF. CDR3 nucleotides: TGTGCCAGCAGCGCGAGCGGGGGCATGGGTGCCGGGGAGCTGTTTTTT.

This chain joins TRBV12-3 or TRBV12-4 and TRBJ1-2; 7 bases map to TRBD1. The CDR3 extends over 12 amino acids. With 5 bases clipped from V and 8 bases from J, the junction kept 5 bases outside the gene matches. CDR3: CASSPDRAGYTF. DNA for the CDR3: TGTGCCAGCAGTCCAGACAGGGCGGGCTACACCTTC.

The genes are TRBV2 and TRBJ1-5, with unresolved D. Germline values: CDR1 SNHLY, CDR2 FYNNEI. V was pared by 8 bases and J by 2 bases, with 10 bases between. The CDR3 consists of 13 residues. For the CDR3, the DNA is TGTGCCAGCCATAGGGAGCGCAATCAGCCCCAGCATTTT. This sequence encodes CASHRERNQPQHF.

Only a few counts were recorded for this clone. This chain joins TRBV12-3 or TRBV12-4 and TRBJ1-2; D gene ambiguous. The CDR3 spans 12 residues. Trimming cost V 2 bases and J 8 bases, with 9 bases left between them. The CDR3 reads CASSLTGWGYTF. CDR3 DNA sequence: TGTGCCAGCAGTTTAACGGGTTGGGGCTACACCTTC.

The chain has TRBV5-1 and TRBJ2-7; 7 nucleotides agree with TRBD2. V gave up 1 base and J gave up 0 bases; unmatched junction bases: 7. CDR1 and CDR2 from the germline V gene are SGHRS and YFSETQ. This CDR3 spans 16 amino acids. CDR3 amino acids: CASSLRVGGSSYEQYF. The CDR3 region has the DNA TGCGCCAGCAGCTTGAGGGTCGGCGGGAGCTCCTACGAGCAGTACTTC.

In nucleotides, the CDR3 is TGTGCCAGCAGTTCACAGGGATCCGTTCAGCCCCAGCATTTT. The encoded protein is CASSSQGSVQPQHF. The chain couples TRBV28 to TRBJ1-5; D may be TRBD1 (6 bases). V was cut by 4 bases and J by 6 bases, with 13 bases left in between. CDR1 is MDHEN and CDR2 is SYDVKM in the germline V gene. The CDR3 totals 14 residues.

This rearrangement joins TRBV5-1 to TRBJ2-7, with TRBD2 matching 9 bases. The length of the CDR3 is 17 residues. Unmatched junction bases numbered 9, after V lost 1 base and J lost 1 base. Germline CDR1 is SGHRS and CDR2 is YFSETQ. CDR3 sequence reads: CASSLLPAGGGSYEQYF. The CDR3 DNA sequence: TGCGCCAGCAGCTTGCTTCCAGCGGGAGGAGGGTCCTACGAGCAGTACTTC.

This chain joins TRBV24-1 and TRBJ2-7, with 9 bases matching TRBD2. The V and J ends lost 6 bases and 5 bases, in that order; junction bases with no gene match: 10. The CDR3 covers 15 residues. Germline-derived CDR1 and CDR2 are KGHDR and SFDVKD. The CDR3 DNA is TGTGCCACCAGTCCCGGTGGTAGCGGGGGAGACGAGCAGTACTTC. This encodes CATSPGGSGGDEQYF.

The chain is built from TRBV11-3 and TRBJ2-1; D uncertain. Germline-derived CDR1 and CDR2 are SGHNT and YENEEA. Trimming stripped 5 bases from V and 4 bases from J, with 9 bases between. CDR3 length equals 13 residues. The CDR3 loop reads CASSPTGYNEQFF. As DNA, the CDR3 is TGTGCCAGCAGCCCGACCGGGTACAATGAGCAGTTCTTC.

The chain combines TRBV6-1 with TRBJ2-3; D possibly corresponds to TRBD2 (7 bases). Trimming took 2 bases from V and 4 from J, leaving 16 bases between them. The CDR3 sequence is 16 residues long. Per the germline V gene, CDR1 is MNHNS and CDR2 is SASEGT. The CDR3 spells CASSELAGADADTQYF. In DNA, the CDR3 is TGTGCCAGCAGTGAACTGGCGGGGGCGGATGCAGATACGCAGTATTTT.

The chain is built from TRBV10-3 and TRBJ1-2; D not certain. The germline V and J ends were trimmed by 2 bases and 7 bases, with 8 bases remaining between them. Germline CDR1 ENHRY, CDR2 SYGVKD. The CDR3 is 12 amino acids. The CDR3 DNA is TGTGCCATCAGTGAGCACGGTACTGGCTACACCTTC. Residues: CAISEHGTGYTF.

The chain employs TRBV7-8 and TRBJ2-5, with D maybe TRBD2 (5 bases). The CDR3 is 16 amino acids. With 3 bases removed from V and 5 bases from J, the gap between germline ends came to 19 bases. Germline V lookup: CDR1 SGHVS, CDR2 FQNEAQ. The CDR3, as DNA: TGTGCCAGCAGCTTTGTTCTGTCTAGCCCCGCGGAGACCCAGTACTTC. Translated: CASSFVLSSPAETQYF.

This rearrangement joins TRBV5-1 to TRBJ2-5; 8 nucleotides match TRBD2. Trimming cost V 1 base and J 4 bases; bases outside gene matches: 12. In germline, CDR1 is SGHRS, CDR2 YFSETQ. There are 17 residues in the CDR3. The CDR3, as DNA: TGCGCCAGCAGCTTGAGAGTTCCAGCGGGGGTTCGAGAGACCCAGTACTTC. Amino acids: CASSLRVPAGVRETQYF.

The chain's CDR3 is CASSQDGGAADTQYF. CDR3 bases: TGCGCCAGCAGCCAAGACGGGGGGGCCGCAGATACGCAGTATTTT. This chain connects TRBV4-1 to TRBJ2-3, with 8 bases identical to TRBD2. V was pared by 0 bases and J by 4 bases, with 3 bases of the junction left unmatched. Germline V lookup: CDR1 MGHRA, CDR2 YSYEKL. The CDR3 runs 15 residues.

The chain joins TRBV20-1 to TRBJ1-1; no definite D call. Germline CDR1 and CDR2: DFQATT and SNEGSKA (reference sequence). V lost 3 bases, J lost 5 bases, and 7 bases lay in between. The CDR3 contains 11 residues. The CDR3 sequence: CSARSQTEAFF. The CDR3 nucleotides read TGCAGTGCTAGGTCCCAGACTGAAGCTTTCTTT.

The V call is TRBV7-9, the J call TRBJ2-5; possibly TRBD1 for D (6 bases). V was shortened by 5 bases and J by 1 base, with 11 bases between the two germline ends. The CDR3 spans 14 residues. The germline gives CDR1 SEHNR, CDR2 FQNEAQ (reference sequence). As DNA, the CDR3 is TGTGCCAGCAGCGATACAGGGAGCCAAGAGACCCAGTACTTC. Its translation: CASSDTGSQETQYF. The whole variable domain, filled in from reference TRBV7-9 and TRBJ2-5, reads DTGVSQNPRHKITKRGQNVTFRCDPISEHNRLYWYRQTLGQGPEFLTYFQNEAQLEKSRLLSDRFSAERPKGSFSTLEIQRTEQGDSAMYLCASSDTGSQETQYFGPGTRLLVL.

This clone appeared once. The chain joins TRBV7-9 to TRBJ2-5, with TRBD1 matching over 7 bases. Germline assignment: CDR1 SEHNR and CDR2 FQNEAQ (reference sequence). The CDR3 length is 13 residues. V lost 8 bases, J lost 5 bases, and 8 bases stayed unmatched. The chain's CDR3 is CASETGWGETQYF. CDR3 in DNA: TGTGCCAGCGAGACAGGGTGGGGGGAGACCCAGTACTTC. Full variable domain (rest looked up from reference TRBV7-9 and TRBJ2-5): DTGVSQNPRHKITKRGQNVTFRCDPISEHNRLYWYRQTLGQGPEFLTYFQNEAQLEKSRLLSDRFSAERPKGSFSTLEIQRTEQGDSAMYLCASETGWGETQYFGPGTRLLVL.

This chain connects TRBV28 to TRBJ1-2; the D is unclear. CDR3 length: 15 amino acids. V lost 8 bases and J lost 2, with 18 bases in between. Germline CDR1 MDHEN, CDR2 SYDVKM. CDR3 loop: CASSPYPQENYGYTF. Written as DNA, the CDR3 is TGTGCCAGCTCGCCCTATCCGCAGGAAAACTATGGCTACACCTTC.

The V call is TRBV5-4, the J call TRBJ1-2; D gene ambiguous. Trimming cost V 1 base and J 0 bases, with 4 bases left between them. Germline V gives CDR1 SGHNT, CDR2 YYREEE (reference sequence). The CDR3 covers 13 residues. CDR3 DNA sequence: TGTGCCAGCAGCTTGCTAACTAACTATGGCTACACCTTC. As protein: CASSLLTNYGYTF.

In the case of this clone: At one of its ends the junction is not consistent with the germline gene, which may arise from a read error. The V and J genes are TRBV11-2 and TRBJ1-1; 7 nucleotides agree with TRBD1. The CDR3 runs 12 residues. CDR1 SGHAT and CDR2 FQNNGV come from the germline V gene. The CDR3 sequence: CASTQVGGASRF. The CDR3 region has the DNA TGTGCCAGCACCCAGGTAGGGGGCGCGAGTCGGTTT. Full variable domain (outside the CDR3, taken from reference TRBV11-2 and TRBJ1-1): EAGVAQSPRYKIIEKRQSVAFWCNPISGHATLYWYQQILGQGPKLLIQFQNNGVVDDSQLPKDRFSAERLKGVDSTLKIQPAKLEDSAVYLCASTQVGGASRFGQGTRLTVV.

V is TRBV5-1 and J is TRBJ1-1; TRBD1 is a possible D gene (5 bases). Germline V gives CDR1 SGHRS, CDR2 YFSETQ. Between the trimmed V and J ends, which lost 2 bases and 4 bases, there was a span of 12 bases. This CDR3 has 14 residues. DNA for the CDR3: TGCGCCAGCAGCTTAGGACACCTAAGCACTGAAGCTTTCTTT. Its protein product is CASSLGHLSTEAFF.

The chain carries TRBV9 and TRBJ1-4; no definite D call. The V and J ends lost 4 bases and 10 bases respectively, with 17 bases between them. Germline CDR1 SGDLS, CDR2 YYNGEE. The CDR3 runs to 14 residues. The CDR3 spells CASSREDKGGKLFF. DNA for the CDR3: TGTGCCAGCAGCCGGGAAGACAAGGGCGGAAAACTGTTTTTT.

As concerns this clone: At one end, the junction sequence differs from germline, possibly due to a read error. V usage is TRBV11-3 and J usage is TRBJ2-7; 9 nucleotides line up with TRBD2. The CDR3 runs 15 residues. Germline CDR1 reads SGHNT; CDR2 reads YENEEA. The CDR3 region has the DNA TGTGCCAACAGCTTTGGGGCTAGCGGGATCAACGAGCAGTACTTC. This translates into CANSFGASGINEQYF. Using reference TRBV11-3 and TRBJ2-7 for the parts outside the CDR3, the full variable domain is EAGVVQSPRYKIIEKKQPVAFWCNPISGHNTLYWYLQNLGQGPELLIRYENEEAVDDSQLPKDRFSAERLKGVDSTLKIQPAELGDSAVYLCANSFGASGINEQYFGPGTRLTVT.

With respect to this clone: Compared with germline, one end of the junction differs, possibly owing to a read error. The chain links TRBV6-5 to TRBJ1-1; 9 nucleotides match TRBD1. The CDR3 loop spans 13 amino acids. Germline assignment: CDR1 MNHEY and CDR2 SVGAGI. The CDR3 here is CASIGQGNPEAFF. The CDR3, as DNA: TGTGCCAGCATTGGACAGGGGAACCCTGAAGCTTTCTTT.

A few counts support this clone. The chain carries TRBV30 and TRBJ1-6, with TRBD1 matching 7 bases. The CDR3 length is 13 residues. CDR1 GTSNPN and CDR2 SVGIG come from the germline V gene (reference sequence). The V gene end was trimmed by 1 base and the J gene end by 10 bases; junction bases not matched to a gene: 4. The CDR3 coding sequence is TGTGCCTGGAGTGGGGGGACAGAGTCACCCCTCCACTTT. This encodes CAWSGGTESPLHF.